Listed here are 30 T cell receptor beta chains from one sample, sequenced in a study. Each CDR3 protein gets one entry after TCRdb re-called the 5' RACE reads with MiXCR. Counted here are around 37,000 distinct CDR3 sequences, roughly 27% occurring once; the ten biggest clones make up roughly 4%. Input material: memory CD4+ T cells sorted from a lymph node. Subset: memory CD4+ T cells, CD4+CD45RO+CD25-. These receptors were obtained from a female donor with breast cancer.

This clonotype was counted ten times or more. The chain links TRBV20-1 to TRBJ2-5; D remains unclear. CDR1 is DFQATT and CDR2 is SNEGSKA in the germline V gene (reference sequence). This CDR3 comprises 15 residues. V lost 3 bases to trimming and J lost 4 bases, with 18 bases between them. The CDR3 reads CSASALSPTLETQYF. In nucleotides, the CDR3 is TGCAGTGCTAGTGCTTTGTCGCCAACCCTAGAGACCCAGTACTTC.

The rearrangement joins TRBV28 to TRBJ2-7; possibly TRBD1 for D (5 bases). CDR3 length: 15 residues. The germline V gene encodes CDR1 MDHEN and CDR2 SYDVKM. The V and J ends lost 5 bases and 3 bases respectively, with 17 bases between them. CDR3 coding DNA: TGTGCCAGCAGTCGTAGACAGACAAAAGACTACGAGCAGTACTTC. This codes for CASSRRQTKDYEQYF.

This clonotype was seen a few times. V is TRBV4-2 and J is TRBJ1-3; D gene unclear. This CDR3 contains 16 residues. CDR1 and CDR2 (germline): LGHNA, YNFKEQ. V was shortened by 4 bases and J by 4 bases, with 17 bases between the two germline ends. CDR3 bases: TGTGCCAGCAGCCGCAAGGGCGAGGAATCCGGAAACACCATATATTTT. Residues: CASSRKGEESGNTIYF.

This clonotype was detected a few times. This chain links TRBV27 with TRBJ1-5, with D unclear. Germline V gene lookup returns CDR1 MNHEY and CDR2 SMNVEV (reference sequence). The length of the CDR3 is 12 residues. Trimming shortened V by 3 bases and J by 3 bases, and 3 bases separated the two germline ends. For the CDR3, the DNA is TGTGCCAGCAGTTTGGTCAATCAGCCCCAGCATTTT. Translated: CASSLVNQPQHF.

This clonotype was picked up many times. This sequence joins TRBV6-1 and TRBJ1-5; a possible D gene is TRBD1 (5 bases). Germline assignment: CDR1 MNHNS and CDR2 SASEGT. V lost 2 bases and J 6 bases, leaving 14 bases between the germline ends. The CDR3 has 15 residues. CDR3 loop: CASSESQERGQPQHF. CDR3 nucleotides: TGTGCCAGCAGTGAAAGCCAAGAAAGGGGTCAGCCCCAGCATTTT.

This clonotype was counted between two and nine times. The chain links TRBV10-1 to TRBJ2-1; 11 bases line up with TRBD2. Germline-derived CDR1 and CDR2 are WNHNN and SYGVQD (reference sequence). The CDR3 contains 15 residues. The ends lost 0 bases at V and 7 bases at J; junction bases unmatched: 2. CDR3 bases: TGCGCCAGCAGTGAGTCATTAGCGGGAGGGAATGAGCAGTTCTTC. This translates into CASSESLAGGNEQFF.

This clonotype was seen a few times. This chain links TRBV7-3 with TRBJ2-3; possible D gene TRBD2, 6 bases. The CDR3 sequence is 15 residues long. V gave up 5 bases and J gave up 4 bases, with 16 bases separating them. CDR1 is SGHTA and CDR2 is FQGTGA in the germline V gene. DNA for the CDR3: TGTGCCAGCAGCACTGCCGGGAGAGGGGCAGATACGCAGTATTTT. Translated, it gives CASSTAGRGADTQYF.

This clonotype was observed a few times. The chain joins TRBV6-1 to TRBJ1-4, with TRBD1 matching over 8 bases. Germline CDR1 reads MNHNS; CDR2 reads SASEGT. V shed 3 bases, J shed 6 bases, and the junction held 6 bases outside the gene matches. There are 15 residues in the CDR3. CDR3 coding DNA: TGTGCCAGCAGTGATCTGACAGGGGTCGATGAAAAACTGTTTTTT. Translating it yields CASSDLTGVDEKLFF.

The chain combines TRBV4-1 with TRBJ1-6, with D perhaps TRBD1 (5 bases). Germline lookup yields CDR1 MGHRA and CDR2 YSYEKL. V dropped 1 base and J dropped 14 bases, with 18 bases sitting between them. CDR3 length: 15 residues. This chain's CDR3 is CASSQGRGGGEALHF. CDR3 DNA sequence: TGCGCCAGCAGCCAAGGACGGGGCGGTGGGGAGGCCCTCCACTTT.

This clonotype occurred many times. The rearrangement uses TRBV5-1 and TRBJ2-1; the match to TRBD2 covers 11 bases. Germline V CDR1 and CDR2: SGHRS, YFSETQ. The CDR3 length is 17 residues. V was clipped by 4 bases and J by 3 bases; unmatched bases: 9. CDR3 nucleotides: TGCGCCAGCAGCCCCAATAGCGGGAGGGCGAACTACAATGAGCAGTTCTTC. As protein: CASSPNSGRANYNEQFF.

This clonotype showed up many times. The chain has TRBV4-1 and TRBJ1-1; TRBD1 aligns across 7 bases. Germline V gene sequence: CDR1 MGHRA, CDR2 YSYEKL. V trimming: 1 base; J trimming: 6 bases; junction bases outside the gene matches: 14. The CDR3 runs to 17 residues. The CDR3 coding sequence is TGCGCCAGCAGCCAAGGCCCAGCGACAGGGAACGAGGCTGAAGCTTTCTTT. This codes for CASSQGPATGNEAEAFF.

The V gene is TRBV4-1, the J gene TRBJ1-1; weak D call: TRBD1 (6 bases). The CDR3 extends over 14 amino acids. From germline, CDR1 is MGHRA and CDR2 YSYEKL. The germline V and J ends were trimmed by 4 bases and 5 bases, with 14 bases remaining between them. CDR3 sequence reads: CASSPQGRRTEAFF. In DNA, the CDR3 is TGCGCCAGCAGCCCACAGGGCAGAAGGACTGAAGCTTTCTTT.

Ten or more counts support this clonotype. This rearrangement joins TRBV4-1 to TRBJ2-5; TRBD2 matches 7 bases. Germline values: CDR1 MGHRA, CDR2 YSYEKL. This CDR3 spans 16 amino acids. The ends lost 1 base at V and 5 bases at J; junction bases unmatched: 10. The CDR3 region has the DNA TGCGCCAGCAGCCAAGGCCGCACGGGGGGATGGGAGACCCAGTACTTC. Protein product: CASSQGRTGGWETQYF.

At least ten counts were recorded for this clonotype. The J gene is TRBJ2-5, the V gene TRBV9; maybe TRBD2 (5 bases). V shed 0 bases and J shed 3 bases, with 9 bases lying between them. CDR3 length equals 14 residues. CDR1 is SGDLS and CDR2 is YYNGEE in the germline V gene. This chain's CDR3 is CASSVAWGEETQYF. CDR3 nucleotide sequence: TGTGCCAGCAGCGTAGCTTGGGGAGAAGAGACCCAGTACTTC.

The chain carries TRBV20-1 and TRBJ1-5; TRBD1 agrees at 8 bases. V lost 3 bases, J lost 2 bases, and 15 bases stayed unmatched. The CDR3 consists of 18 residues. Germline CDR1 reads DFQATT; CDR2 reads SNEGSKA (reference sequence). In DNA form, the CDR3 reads TGCAGTGCTAGCCCCGCCGACAGGGGATCGTTTGGCAATCAGCCCCAGCATTTT. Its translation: CSASPADRGSFGNQPQHF.

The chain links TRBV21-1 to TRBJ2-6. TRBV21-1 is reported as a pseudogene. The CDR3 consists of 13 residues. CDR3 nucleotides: TGTGCCAGCACTCAAAGGGGGGCCAACGTCCTGACTTTC. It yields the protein CASTQRGANVLTF.

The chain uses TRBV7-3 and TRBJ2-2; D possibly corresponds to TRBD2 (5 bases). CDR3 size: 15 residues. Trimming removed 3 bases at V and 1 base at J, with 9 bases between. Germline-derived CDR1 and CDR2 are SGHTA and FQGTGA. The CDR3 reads CASSFYSGNTGELFF. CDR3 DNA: TGTGCCAGCAGCTTCTACAGCGGGAACACCGGGGAGCTGTTTTTT.

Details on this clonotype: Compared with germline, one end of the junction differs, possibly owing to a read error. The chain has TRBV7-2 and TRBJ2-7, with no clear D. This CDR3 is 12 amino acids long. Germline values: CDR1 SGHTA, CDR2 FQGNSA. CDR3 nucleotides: TGTGCCAGTTCGGCCGTTTCGAACGAGCAGAACTTC. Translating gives CASSAVSNEQNF.

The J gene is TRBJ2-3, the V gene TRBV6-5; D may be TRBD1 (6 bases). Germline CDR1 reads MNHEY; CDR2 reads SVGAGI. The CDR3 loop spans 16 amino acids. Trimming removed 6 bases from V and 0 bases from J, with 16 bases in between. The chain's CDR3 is CASSPQLQGSTDTQYF. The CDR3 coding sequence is TGTGCCAGCAGCCCCCAGTTGCAGGGGAGCACAGATACGCAGTATTTT.

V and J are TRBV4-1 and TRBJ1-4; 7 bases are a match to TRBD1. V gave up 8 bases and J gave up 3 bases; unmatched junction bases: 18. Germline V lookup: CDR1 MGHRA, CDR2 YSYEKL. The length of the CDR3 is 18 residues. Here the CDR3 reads CASSGDRDSALPNEKLFF. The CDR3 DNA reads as TGCGCCAGCTCGGGGGACCGGGACAGCGCTCTCCCTAATGAAAAACTGTTTTTT.

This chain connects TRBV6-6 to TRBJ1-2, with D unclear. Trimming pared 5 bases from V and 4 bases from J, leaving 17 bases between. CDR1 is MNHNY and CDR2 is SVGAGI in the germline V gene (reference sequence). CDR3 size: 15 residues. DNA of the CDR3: TGTGCCAGCAGTCCAGCAGCAGGCGCAGTCTATGGCTACACCTTC. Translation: CASSPAAGAVYGYTF.

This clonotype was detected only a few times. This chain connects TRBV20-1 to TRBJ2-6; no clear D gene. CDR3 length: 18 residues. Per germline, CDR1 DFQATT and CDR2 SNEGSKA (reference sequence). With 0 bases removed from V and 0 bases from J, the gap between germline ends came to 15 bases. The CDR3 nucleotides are TGCAGTGCTAGAGACAACCGGGCCTTACCCTCTGGGGCCAACGTCCTGACTTTC. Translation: CSARDNRALPSGANVLTF.

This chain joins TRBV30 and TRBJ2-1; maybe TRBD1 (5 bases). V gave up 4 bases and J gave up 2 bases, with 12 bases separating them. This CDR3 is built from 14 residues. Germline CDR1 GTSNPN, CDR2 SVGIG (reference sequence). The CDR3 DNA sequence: TGTGCCTGGACCCCCCAAGGGGCCTACAATGAGCAGTTCTTC. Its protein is CAWTPQGAYNEQFF.

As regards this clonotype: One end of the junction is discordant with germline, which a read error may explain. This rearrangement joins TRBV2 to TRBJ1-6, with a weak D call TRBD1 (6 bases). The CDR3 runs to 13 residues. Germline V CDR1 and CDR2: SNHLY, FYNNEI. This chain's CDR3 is CASKGQGDSPPHF. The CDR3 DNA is TGTGCCAGCAAGGGACAAGGGGATTCACCCCCCCACTTT.

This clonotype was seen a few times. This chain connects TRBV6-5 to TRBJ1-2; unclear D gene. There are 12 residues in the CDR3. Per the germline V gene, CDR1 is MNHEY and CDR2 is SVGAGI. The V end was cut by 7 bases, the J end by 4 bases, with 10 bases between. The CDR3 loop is CASTTPPYGYTF. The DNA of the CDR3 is TGTGCCAGCACCACCCCTCCCTATGGCTACACCTTC.

The CDR3 region is CASSQSWGGQDIQYF. The CDR3 DNA sequence: TGTGCCAGCAGCCAAAGTTGGGGGGGCCAAGACATTCAGTACTTC. The V gene is TRBV3-1, the J gene TRBJ2-4; D possibly corresponds to TRBD2 (7 bases). Germline V gives CDR1 LGHDT, CDR2 YNNKEL (reference sequence). Trimming pared 2 bases from V and 8 bases from J, leaving 16 bases between. This CDR3 has 15 amino acids.

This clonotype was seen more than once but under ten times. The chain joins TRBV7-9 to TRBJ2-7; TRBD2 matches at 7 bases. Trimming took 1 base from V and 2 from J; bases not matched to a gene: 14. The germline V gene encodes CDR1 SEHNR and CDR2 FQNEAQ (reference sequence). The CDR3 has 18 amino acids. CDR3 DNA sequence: TGTGCCAGCAGCTTAGAAGGGTCCCCAGCGGGAAGAACCTACGAGCAGTACTTC. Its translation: CASSLEGSPAGRTYEQYF.

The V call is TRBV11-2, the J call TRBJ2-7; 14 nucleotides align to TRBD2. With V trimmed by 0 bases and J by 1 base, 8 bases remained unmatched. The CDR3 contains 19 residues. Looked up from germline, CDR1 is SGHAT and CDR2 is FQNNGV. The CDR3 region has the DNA TGTGCCAGCAGCTTAGACTCCGGACTAGCGGGAGGCCAATCCTACGAGCAGTACTTC. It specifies CASSLDSGLAGGQSYEQYF.

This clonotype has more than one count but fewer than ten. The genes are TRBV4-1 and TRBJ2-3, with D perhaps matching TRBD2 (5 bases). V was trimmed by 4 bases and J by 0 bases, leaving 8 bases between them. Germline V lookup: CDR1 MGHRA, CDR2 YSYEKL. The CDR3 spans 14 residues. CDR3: CASSPGGSTDTQYF. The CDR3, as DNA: TGCGCCAGCAGCCCCGGAGGAAGCACAGATACGCAGTATTTT.

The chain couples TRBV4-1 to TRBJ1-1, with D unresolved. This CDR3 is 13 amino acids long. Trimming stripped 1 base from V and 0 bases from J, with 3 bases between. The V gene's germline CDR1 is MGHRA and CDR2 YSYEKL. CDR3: CASSQAVNTEAFF. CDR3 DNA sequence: TGCGCCAGCAGCCAAGCTGTGAACACTGAAGCTTTCTTT.